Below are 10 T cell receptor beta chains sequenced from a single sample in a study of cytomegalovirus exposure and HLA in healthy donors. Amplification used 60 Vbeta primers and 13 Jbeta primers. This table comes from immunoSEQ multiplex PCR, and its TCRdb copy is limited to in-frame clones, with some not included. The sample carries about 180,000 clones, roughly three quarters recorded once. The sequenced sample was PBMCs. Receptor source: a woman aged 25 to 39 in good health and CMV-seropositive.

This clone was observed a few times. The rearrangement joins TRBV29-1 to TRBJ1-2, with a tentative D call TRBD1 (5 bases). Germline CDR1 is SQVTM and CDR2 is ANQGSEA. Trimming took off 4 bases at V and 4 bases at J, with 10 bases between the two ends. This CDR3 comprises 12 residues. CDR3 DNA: TGCAGCGTTGCAGGGAACGTCTATGGCTACACCTTC. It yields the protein CSVAGNVYGYTF.

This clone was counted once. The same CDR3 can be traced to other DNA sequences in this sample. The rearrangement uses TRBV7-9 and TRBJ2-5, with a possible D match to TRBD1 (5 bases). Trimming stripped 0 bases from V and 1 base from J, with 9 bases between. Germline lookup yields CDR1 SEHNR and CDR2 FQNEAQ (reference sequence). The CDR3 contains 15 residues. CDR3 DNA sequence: TGTGCCAGCAGCTTAGCCGGACAAGGCCAAGAGACCCAGTACTTC. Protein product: CASSLAGQGQETQYF.

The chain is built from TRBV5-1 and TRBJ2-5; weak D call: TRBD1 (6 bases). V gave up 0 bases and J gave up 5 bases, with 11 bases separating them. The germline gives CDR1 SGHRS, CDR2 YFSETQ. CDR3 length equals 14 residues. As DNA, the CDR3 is TGCGCCAGCAGCTTGGACAGGGACGGGGAGACCCAGTACTTC. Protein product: CASSLDRDGETQYF.

CDR3 nucleotides: TGTGCCAGCAGTTTACAGGGGATGAACACTGAAGCTTTCTTT. It is translated as CASSLQGMNTEAFF. The V and J genes are TRBV6-1 and TRBJ1-1; 7 bases are shared with TRBD1. This CDR3 contains 14 residues. Germline lookup yields CDR1 MNHNS and CDR2 SASEGT. V lost 5 bases, J lost 0 bases, and 3 bases stayed unmatched.

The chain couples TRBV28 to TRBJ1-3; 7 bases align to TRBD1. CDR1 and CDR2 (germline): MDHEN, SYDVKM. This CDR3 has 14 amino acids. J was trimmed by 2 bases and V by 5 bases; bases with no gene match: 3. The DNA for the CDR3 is TGTGCCAGCAGTATTGGGACAGCTGGAAACACCATATATTTT. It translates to CASSIGTAGNTIYF.

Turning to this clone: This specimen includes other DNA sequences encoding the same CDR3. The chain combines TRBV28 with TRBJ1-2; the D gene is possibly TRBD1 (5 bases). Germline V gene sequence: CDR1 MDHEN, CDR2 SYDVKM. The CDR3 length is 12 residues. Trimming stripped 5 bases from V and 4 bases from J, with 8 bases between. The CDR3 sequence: CASSRQSYGYTF. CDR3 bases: TGTGCCAGCAGTCGACAGAGCTATGGCTACACCTTC.

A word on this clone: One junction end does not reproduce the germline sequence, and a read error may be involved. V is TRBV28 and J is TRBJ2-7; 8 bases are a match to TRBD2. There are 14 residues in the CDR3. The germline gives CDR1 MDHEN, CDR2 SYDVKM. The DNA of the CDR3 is TGTGCCAGCAGTCCTCACGGGGGGGCGTGGCAGTCGGACTTC. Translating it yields CASSPHGGAWQSDF.

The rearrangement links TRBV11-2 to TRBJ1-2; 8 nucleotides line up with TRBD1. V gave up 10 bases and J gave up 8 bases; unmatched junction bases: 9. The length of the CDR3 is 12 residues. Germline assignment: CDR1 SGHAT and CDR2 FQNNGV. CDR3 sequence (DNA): TGTGCCATTCCCGGACAGGGCGAAGGCTACACCTTC. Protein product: CAIPGQGEGYTF.

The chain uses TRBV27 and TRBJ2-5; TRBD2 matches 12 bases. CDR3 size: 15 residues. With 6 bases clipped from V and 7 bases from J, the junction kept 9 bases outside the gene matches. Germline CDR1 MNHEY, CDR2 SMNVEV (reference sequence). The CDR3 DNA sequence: TGTGCCAGCAGGCCTACTAGCGGGGGGCCTGGGACCCAGTACTTC. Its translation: CASRPTSGGPGTQYF.

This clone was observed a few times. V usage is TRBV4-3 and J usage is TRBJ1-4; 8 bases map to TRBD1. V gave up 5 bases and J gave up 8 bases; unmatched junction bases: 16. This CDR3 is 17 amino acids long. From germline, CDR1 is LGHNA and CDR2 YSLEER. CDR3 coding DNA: TGCGCCAGCAGCTCCACGGCTCCAGGGGGCGCGGCCGAAAAACTGTTTTTT. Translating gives CASSSTAPGGAAEKLFF.